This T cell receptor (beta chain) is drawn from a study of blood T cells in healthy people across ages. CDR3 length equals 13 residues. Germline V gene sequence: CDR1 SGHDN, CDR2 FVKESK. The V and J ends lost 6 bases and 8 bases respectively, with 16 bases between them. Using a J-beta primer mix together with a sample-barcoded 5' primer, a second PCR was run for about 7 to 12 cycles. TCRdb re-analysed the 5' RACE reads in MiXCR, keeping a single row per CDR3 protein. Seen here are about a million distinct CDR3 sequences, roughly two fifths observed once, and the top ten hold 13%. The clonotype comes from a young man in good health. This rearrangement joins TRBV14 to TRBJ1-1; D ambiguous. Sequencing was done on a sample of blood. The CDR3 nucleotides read TGTGCCAGCAGTTCTGACCTAAACCTCGAAGCTTTCTTT. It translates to CASSSDLNLEAFF.